The sequence of this T cell receptor (beta chain) was determined in a study of blood T cell repertoires in COVID-19. Original processing notes: Quantification of nucleated cells was approximated via reference gene primer amplification. The protocol was immunoSEQ multiplex PCR, while the TCRdb copy is restricted to in-frame clones and leaves out a portion. For V, J and clone size, that table is used; D and trimming come from the DNA. The top ten hold around 5.7% of the sample, which has about 210,000 clones, about 82% seen once. Those who participated ranged in age from 18 to 89 years and resided in about 24 US areas. Participants had their cohort set by participant-reported clinical history. This receptor was obtained from a man aged 35-49 years with acute COVID-19. Input material: PBMCs or T cells enriched from blood (not recorded which).

CDR3 protein: CASSLEQGYGGYTF. For the CDR3, the DNA is TGTGCCAGCAGCTTAGAGCAGGGCTACGGTGGCTACACCTTC. The J gene is TRBJ1-2, the V gene TRBV11-2, with a tentative D call TRBD1 (5 bases). CDR3 size: 14 residues. CDR1 is SGHAT and CDR2 is FQNNGV in the germline V gene. Trimming cost V 0 bases and J 7 bases, with 12 bases left between them.